Listed here are 6 T cell receptor beta chains from one sample, sequenced in a study of human T cells and chemical hapten exposure. MiXCR, run by TCRdb on the RACE reads, gives a single entry per CDR3 protein. This sample has 84,000 or so distinct CDR3 sequences, with roughly a tenth found just once. The sample's time point: patch test 2, 6 weeks after DPC sensitization. Indicated treatment: therapeutic diphenylcyclopropenone sensitization with weekly scalp DPC. The sample in question was whole blood, obtained in connection with sensitization to the hapten diphenylcyclopropenone (DPC). The source of these receptors is a woman in her 30s with alopecia areata. Some clones in this sample may be carry-over from other donors' samples.

This clonotype was observed a few times. The V gene is TRBV19, the J gene TRBJ2-7; 8 nucleotides agree with TRBD1. CDR3 length: 14 amino acids. Germline V lookup: CDR1 LNHDA, CDR2 SQIVND (reference sequence). V trimming: 3 bases; J trimming: 5 bases; junction bases outside the gene matches: 6. As DNA, the CDR3 is TGTGCCAGTAGTATTGTCGCAGGGGGCCACGAGCAGTACTTC. It translates to CASSIVAGGHEQYF.

This clonotype occurred a few times. The chain recombines TRBV3-1 with TRBJ1-5; D call uncertain. The CDR3 has 14 amino acids. V lost 1 base and J 4 bases, leaving 8 bases between the germline ends. The germline V gene encodes CDR1 LGHDT and CDR2 YNNKEL (reference sequence). CDR3 nucleotides: TGTGCCAGCAGCCAAGTGGGAGGAAATCAGCCCCAGCATTTT. Residues: CASSQVGGNQPQHF.

This clonotype was recorded at least ten times. The rearrangement links TRBV5-6 to TRBJ1-5; perhaps TRBD1 as D (6 bases). The CDR3 runs to 14 residues. Trimming shortened V by 0 bases and J by 3 bases, and 7 bases separated the two germline ends. Germline V gene sequence: CDR1 SGHDT, CDR2 YYEEEE. CDR3 amino acids: CASSLGTVNQPQHF. In DNA form, the CDR3 reads TGTGCCAGCAGCTTGGGGACAGTCAATCAGCCCCAGCATTTT.

This clonotype was seen a handful of times. This chain connects TRBV2 to TRBJ1-6; possibly TRBD1 for D (6 bases). The V end lost 7 bases, the J end lost 7 bases, and 17 bases lay between the germline ends. The V gene's germline CDR1 is SNHLY and CDR2 FYNNEI. There are 15 residues in the CDR3. CDR3 sequence: CASKYSRGVNSPLHF. The CDR3 DNA sequence: TGTGCCAGCAAATACTCCAGGGGTGTCAATTCACCCCTCCACTTT.

In this sample, this clonotype turned up many times. The genes are TRBV19 and TRBJ1-5; unclear D gene. Germline V gene sequence: CDR1 LNHDA, CDR2 SQIVND (reference sequence). Trimming shortened V by 6 bases and J by 0 bases, and 12 bases separated the two germline ends. CDR3 length: 15 residues. The CDR3 here is CASSETHYSNQPQHF. The CDR3 bases are TGTGCCAGTAGCGAGACACACTATAGCAATCAGCCCCAGCATTTT. Looking up the rest from reference TRBV19 and TRBJ1-5 gives the full variable domain: DGGITQSPKYLFRKEGQNVTLSCEQNLNHDAMYWYRQDPGQGLRLIYYSQIVNDFQKGDIAEGYSVSREKKESFPLTVTSAQKNPTAFYLCASSETHYSNQPQHFGDGTRLSIL.

In this sample, this clonotype turned up a few times. The CDR3 DNA sequence: TGTGCCAGCAGTTACACGAGAGGTGGGTCGGGAAGAATAGAGGATACGCAGTATTTT. It translates to CASSYTRGGSGRIEDTQYF. V and J are TRBV6-6 and TRBJ2-3; D possibly corresponds to TRBD2 (5 bases). The CDR3 has 19 amino acids. V lost 2 bases, J lost 6 bases, and 27 bases lay in between. Germline values: CDR1 MNHNY, CDR2 SVGAGI (reference sequence).